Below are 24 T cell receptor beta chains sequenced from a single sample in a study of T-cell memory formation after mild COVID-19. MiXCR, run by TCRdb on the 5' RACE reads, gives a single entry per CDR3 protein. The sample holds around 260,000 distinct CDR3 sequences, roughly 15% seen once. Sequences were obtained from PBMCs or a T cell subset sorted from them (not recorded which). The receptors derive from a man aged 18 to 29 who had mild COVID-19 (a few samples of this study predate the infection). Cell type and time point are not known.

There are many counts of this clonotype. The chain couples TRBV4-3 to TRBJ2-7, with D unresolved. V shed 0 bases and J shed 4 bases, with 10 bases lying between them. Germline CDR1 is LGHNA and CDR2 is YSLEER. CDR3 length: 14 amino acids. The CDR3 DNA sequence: TGCGCCAGCAGCCAAGATCTGGGTGTTTACGAGCAGTACTTC. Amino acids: CASSQDLGVYEQYF.

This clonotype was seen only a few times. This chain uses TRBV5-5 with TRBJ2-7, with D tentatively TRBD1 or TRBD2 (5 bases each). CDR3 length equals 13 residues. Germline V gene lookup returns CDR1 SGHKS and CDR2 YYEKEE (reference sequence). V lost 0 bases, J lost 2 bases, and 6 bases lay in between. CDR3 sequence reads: CASSLGGTYEQYV. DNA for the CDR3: TGTGCCAGCAGCTTGGGGGGGACCTACGAGCAGTACGTC.

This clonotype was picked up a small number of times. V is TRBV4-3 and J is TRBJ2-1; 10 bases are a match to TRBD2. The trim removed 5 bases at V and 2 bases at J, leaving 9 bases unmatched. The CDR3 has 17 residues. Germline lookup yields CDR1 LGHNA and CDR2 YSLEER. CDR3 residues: CASSESIAGGTYNEQFF. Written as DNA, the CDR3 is TGCGCCAGCAGCGAGTCGATAGCGGGGGGTACCTACAATGAGCAGTTCTTC.

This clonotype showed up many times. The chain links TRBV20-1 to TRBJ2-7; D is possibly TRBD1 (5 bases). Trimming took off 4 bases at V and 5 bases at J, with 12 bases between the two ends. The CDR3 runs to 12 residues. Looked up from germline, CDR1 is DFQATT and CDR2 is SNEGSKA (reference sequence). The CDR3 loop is CSAKGRVDEQYF. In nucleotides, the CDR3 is TGCAGTGCTAAGGGCAGGGTAGACGAGCAGTACTTC.

The CDR3 sequence: CASSHPGVSEQYF. CDR3 sequence (DNA): TGCGCCAGCAGCCATCCAGGGGTTAGCGAGCAGTACTTC. The chain couples TRBV4-1 to TRBJ2-7, with TRBD1 as a possible D gene (6 bases). This CDR3 spans 13 amino acids. The germline V gene encodes CDR1 MGHRA and CDR2 YSYEKL. Trimming cost V 3 bases and J 6 bases, with 12 bases left between them.

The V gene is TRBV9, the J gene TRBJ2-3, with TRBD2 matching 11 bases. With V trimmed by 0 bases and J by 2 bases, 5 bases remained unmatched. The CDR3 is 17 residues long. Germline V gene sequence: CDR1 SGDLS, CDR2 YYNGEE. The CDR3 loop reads CASSVGTSGGYTDTQYF. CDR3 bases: TGTGCCAGCAGCGTAGGAACTAGCGGGGGCTACACAGATACGCAGTATTTT.

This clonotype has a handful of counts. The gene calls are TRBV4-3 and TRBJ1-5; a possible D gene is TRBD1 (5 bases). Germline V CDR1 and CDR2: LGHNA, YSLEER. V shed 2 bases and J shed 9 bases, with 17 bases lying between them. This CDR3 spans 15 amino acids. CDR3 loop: CASSQRATAPGPQHF. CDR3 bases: TGCGCCAGCAGCCAACGTGCGACAGCACCGGGGCCCCAGCATTTT.

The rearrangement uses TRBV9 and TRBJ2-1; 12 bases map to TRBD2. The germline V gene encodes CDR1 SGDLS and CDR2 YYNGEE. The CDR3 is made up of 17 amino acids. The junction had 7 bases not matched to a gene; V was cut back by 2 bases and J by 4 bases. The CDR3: CASSVASGGAGYNEQFF. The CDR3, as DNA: TGTGCCAGCAGCGTGGCTAGCGGGGGGGCCGGGTACAATGAGCAGTTCTTC.

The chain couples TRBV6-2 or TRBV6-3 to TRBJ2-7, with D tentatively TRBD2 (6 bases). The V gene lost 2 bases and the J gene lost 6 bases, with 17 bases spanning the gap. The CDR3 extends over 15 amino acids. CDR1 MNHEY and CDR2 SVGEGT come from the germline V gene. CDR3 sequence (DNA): TGTGCCAGCAGTTACCGTCCGTTCGTGGGGGGCGAGCAGTACTTC. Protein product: CASSYRPFVGGEQYF.

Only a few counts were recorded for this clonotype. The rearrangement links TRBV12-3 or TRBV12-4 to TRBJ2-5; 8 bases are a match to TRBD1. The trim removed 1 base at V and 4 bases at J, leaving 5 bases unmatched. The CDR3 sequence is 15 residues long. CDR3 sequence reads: CASSLEARGRETQYF. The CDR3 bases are TGTGCCAGCAGTTTAGAGGCCAGGGGGCGAGAGACCCAGTACTTC.

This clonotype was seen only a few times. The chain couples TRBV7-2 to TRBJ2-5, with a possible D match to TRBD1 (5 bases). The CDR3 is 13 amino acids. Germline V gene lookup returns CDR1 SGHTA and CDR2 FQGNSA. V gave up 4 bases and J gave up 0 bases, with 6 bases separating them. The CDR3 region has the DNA TGTGCCAGCAGCTCGGACAACCAAGAGACCCAGTACTTC. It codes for CASSSDNQETQYF.

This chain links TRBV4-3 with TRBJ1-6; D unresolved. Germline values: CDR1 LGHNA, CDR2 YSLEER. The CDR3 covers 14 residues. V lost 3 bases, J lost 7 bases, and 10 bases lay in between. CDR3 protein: CASSHAGGNSPLHF. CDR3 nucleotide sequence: TGCGCCAGCAGCCATGCCGGCGGGAATTCACCCCTCCACTTT.

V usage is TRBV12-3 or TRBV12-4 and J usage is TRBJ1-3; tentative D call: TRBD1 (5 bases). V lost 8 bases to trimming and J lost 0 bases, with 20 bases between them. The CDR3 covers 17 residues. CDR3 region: CASGTILVPTSGNTIYF. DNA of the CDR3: TGTGCCAGCGGGACGATATTGGTCCCGACCTCTGGAAACACCATATATTTT.

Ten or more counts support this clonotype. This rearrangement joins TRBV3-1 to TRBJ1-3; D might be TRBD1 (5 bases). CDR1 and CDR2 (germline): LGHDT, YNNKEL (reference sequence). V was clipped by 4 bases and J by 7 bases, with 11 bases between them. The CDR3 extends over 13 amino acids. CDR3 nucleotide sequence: TGTGCCAGCAGCCCTGCCGGGGGGAACACCATATATTTT. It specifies CASSPAGGNTIYF.

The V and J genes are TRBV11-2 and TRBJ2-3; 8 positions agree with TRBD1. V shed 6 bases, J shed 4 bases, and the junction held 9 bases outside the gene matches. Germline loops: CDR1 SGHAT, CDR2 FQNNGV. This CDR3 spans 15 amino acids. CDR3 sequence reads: CASRSTGVGADTQYF. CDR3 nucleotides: TGTGCCAGCAGGTCGACAGGGGTGGGGGCAGATACGCAGTATTTT.

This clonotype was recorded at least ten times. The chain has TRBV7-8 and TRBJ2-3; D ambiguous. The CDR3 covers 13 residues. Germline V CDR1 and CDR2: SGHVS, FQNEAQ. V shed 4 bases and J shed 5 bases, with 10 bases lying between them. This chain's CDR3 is CASSWAQQDTQYF. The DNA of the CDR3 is TGTGCCAGCAGCTGGGCTCAACAAGATACGCAGTATTTT.

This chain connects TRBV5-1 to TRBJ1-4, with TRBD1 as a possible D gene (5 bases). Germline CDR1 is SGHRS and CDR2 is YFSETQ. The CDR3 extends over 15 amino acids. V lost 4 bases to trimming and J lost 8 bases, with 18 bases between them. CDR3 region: CASSRGGAEGEKLFF. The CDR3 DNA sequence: TGCGCCAGCAGCCGGGGGGGAGCAGAAGGCGAAAAACTGTTTTTT.

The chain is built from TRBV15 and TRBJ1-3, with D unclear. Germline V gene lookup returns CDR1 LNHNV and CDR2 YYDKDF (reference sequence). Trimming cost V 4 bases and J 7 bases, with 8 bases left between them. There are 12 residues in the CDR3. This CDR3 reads CATSTKGNTIYF. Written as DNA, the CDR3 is TGTGCCACCAGCACAAAGGGTAACACCATATATTTT.

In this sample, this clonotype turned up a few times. CDR3 in DNA: TGTGCCAGCAGTTTCGGTCGCGGGGGCGTCTCCGACTATGAAGCTTTCTTT. This sequence encodes CASSFGRGGVSDYEAFF. The rearrangement links TRBV12-3 or TRBV12-4 to TRBJ1-1, with a weak D call TRBD1 (6 bases). Trimming removed 3 bases from V and 7 bases from J, with 24 bases in between. The CDR3 has 17 amino acids.

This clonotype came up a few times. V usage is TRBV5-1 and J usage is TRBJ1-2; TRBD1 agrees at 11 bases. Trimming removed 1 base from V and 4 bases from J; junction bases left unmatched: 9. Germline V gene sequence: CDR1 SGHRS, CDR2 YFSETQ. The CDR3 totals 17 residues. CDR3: CASSLPDRGRISYGYTF. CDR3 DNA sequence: TGCGCCAGCAGCTTGCCGGACAGGGGGCGAATAAGCTATGGCTACACCTTC.

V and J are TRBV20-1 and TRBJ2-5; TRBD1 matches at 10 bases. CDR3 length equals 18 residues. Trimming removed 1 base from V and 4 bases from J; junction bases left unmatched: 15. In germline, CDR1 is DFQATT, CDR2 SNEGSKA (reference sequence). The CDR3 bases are TGCAGTGCTAGAGCTCCGGGGACAGGGGCGAGGGGACTAGAGACCCAGTACTTC. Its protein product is CSARAPGTGARGLETQYF.

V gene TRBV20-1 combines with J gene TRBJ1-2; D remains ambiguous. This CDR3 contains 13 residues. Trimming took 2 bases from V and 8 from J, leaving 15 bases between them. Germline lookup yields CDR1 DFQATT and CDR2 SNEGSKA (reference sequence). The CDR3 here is CSARRPIERGYTF. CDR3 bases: TGCAGTGCTAGAAGGCCGATTGAGCGAGGCTACACCTTC.

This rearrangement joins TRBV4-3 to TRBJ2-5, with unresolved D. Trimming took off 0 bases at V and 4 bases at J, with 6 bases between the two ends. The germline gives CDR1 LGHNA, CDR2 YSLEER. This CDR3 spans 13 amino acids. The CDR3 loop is CASSQDNRETQYF. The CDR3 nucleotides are TGCGCCAGCAGCCAAGATAACCGAGAGACCCAGTACTTC.

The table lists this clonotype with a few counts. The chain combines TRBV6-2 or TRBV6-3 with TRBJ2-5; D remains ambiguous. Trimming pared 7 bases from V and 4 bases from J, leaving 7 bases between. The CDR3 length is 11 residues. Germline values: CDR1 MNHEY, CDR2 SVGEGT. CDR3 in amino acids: CASTERETQYF. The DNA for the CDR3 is TGTGCCAGCACGGAGCGAGAGACCCAGTACTTC.